This TCR beta chain stems from a study of beta chain features in type 1 diabetes. Study-wide points: A moderate, significant TCRB CDR3 shortening appeared in type 1 diabetes across four CD4+ subsets.

This CDR3 has 14 residues. What was sequenced were expressed TCRB transcripts, since all of the isolated RNA had been reverse transcribed. The average read count of naive, central memory and regulatory T cell samples was a few million. The protocol was immunoSEQ multiplex PCR, while the TCRdb copy is restricted to in-frame clones and leaves out a portion. The data show 350,000 to 450,000 clones, approximately 14% seen once. Comments on this clone: The target antigen is unknown.

The TCR was taken from a man aged 30 to 39 in good health. Sequencing was performed on naive CD4+ T cells from blood. The chain links TRBV12-2 to TRBJ2-3; the table names TRBD2, a call not compared with the DNA. TRBV12-2 is shown as a pseudogene. CDR3 DNA sequence: TGTGCAAGTCGCTTACCTTTATCTACCGCCACGCAGTATTTT. It specifies CASRLPLSTATQYF.